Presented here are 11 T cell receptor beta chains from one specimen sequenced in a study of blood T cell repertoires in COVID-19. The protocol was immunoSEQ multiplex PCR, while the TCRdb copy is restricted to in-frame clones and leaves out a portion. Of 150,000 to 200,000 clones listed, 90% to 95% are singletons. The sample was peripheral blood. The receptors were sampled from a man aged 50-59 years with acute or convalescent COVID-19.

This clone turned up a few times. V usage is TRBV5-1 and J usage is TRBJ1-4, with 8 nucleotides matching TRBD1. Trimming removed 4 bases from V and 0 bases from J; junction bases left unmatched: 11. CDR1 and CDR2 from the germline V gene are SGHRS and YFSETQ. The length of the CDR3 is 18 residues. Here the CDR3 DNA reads TGCGCCAGCAGCCCGGGACAGGTTTCGTACCCAACTAATGAAAAACTGTTTTTT. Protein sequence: CASSPGQVSYPTNEKLFF. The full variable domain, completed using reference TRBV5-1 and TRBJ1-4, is KAGVTQTPRYLIKTRGQQVTLSCSPISGHRSVSWYQQTPGQGLQFLFEYFSETQRNKGNFPGRFSGRQFSNSRSEMNVSTLELGDSALYLCASSPGQVSYPTNEKLFFGSGTQLSVL.

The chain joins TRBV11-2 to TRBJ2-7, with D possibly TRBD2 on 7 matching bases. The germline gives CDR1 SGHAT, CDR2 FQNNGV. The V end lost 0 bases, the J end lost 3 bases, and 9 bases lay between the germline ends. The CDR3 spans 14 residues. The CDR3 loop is CASSLDGGLYEQYV. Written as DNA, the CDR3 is TGTGCCAGCAGCTTAGACGGGGGGCTCTACGAGCAGTACGTC.

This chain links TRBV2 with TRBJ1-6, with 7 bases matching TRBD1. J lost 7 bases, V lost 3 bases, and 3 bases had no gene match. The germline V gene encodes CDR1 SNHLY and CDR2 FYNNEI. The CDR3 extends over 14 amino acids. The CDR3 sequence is CASSDSGGNSPLHF. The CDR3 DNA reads TGTGCCAGCAGTGATTCAGGGGGGAATTCACCCCTCCACTTT.

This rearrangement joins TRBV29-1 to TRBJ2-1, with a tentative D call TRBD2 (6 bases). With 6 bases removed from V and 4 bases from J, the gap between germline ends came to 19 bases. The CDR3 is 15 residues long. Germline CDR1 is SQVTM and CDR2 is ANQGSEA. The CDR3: CSVVTSGSGYNEQFF. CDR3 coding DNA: TGCAGCGTGGTAACTTCCGGGAGCGGTTACAATGAGCAGTTCTTC.

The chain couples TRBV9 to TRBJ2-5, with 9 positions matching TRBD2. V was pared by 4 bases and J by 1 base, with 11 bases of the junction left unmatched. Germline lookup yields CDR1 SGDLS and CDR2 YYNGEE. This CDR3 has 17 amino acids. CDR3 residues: CASSPRGGSGGQETQYF. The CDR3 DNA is TGTGCCAGCAGCCCAAGGGGGGGTAGCGGGGGCCAAGAGACCCAGTACTTC.

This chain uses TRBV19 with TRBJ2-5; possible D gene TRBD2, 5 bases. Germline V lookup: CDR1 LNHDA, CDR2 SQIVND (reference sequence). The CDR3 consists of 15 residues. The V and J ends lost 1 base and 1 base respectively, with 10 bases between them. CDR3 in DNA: TGTGCCAGTAGTATAGGTTCTAGCTCCCAAGAGACCCAGTACTTC. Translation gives CASSIGSSSQETQYF.

The chain's CDR3 is CASSLSRASDEQFF. The CDR3 nucleotides are TGTGCCAGCAGCTTATCGAGGGCTTCGGATGAGCAGTTCTTC. The chain has TRBV7-2 and TRBJ2-1, with TRBD2 as a possible D gene (5 bases). Trimming shortened V by 2 bases and J by 8 bases, and 13 bases separated the two germline ends. Germline CDR1 SGHTA, CDR2 FQGNSA. The CDR3 is made up of 14 amino acids. Full variable domain (rest looked up from reference TRBV7-2 and TRBJ2-1): GAGVSQSPSNKVTEKGKDVELRCDPISGHTALYWYRQSLGQGLEFLIYFQGNSAPDKSGLPSDRFSAERTGGSVSTLTIQRTQQEDSAVYLCASSLSRASDEQFFGPGTRLTVL.

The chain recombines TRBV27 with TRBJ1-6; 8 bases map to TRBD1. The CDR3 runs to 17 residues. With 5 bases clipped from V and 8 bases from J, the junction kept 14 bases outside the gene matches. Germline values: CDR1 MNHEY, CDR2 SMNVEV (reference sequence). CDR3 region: CASSHRPFTGGYSPLHF. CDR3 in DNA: TGTGCCAGCAGTCACCGACCCTTTACAGGGGGTTATTCACCCCTCCACTTT.

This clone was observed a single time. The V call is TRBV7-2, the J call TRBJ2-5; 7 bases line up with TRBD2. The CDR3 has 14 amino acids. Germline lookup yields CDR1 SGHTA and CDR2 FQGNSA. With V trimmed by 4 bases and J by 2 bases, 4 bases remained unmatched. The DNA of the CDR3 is TGTGCCAGCAGCTACCAAGCGGGGCAAGAGACCCAGTACTTC. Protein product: CASSYQAGQETQYF.

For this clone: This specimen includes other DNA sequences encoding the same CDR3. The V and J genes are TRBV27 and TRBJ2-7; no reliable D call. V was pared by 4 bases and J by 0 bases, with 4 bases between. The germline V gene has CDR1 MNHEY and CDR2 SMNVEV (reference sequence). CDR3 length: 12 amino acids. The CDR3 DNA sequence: TGTGCCAGCAGTTCCAGCTCCTACGAGCAGTACTTC. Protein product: CASSSSSYEQYF.

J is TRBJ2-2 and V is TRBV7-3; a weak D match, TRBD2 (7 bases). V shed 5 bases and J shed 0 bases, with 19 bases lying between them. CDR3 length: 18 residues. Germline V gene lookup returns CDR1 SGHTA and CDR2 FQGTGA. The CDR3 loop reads CASSEKGRGTANTGELFF. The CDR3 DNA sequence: TGTGCCAGCAGCGAAAAAGGGAGGGGGACCGCGAACACCGGGGAGCTGTTTTTT.